Listed here is a single T cell receptor (beta chain). The record originates from a study of blood T cell repertoires in COVID-19. Study-wide background: Acute-phase and convalescent COVID-19 samples originated in the United States, Italy and Spain. T cells, B-cell-depleted T cells, or PBMCs supplied cDNA or gDNA.

Germline CDR1 is MDHEN and CDR2 is SYDVKM. V gave up 4 bases and J gave up 0 bases, with 13 bases separating them. The CDR3 has 15 amino acids. Clones were read by immunoSEQ multiplex PCR, and TCRdb kept only the in-frame ones, dropping some. Of 350,000 or so clones listed, around 82% are singletons. The chain employs TRBV28 and TRBJ2-7; D gene unclear. This receptor was obtained from a young man with active or convalescent COVID-19. The sequencing input was peripheral blood. The CDR3 DNA follows: TGTGCCAGCAGTTCTCCGACTCGTAGCTCCTACGAGCAGTACTTC. Residues: CASSSPTRSSYEQYF.